This entry concerns a single TCR beta chain. Antigen: not known. The sample belongs to a study of T cells after yellow fever vaccination. Study details: It was SMART-Seq v4 Ultra Low Input that prepared the fractions with low cell numbers. Study conclusions and caveats: Post-booster repertoires again held most primary-vaccination clones (roughly 95% CD4, about 90% CD8). The CD4 compartment and the CD8 compartment contained a small share of clonotypes in common. FACS-sorted repertoires might harbor abundant contaminating clonotypes from the bulk population.

Via MiXCR, TCRdb re-called the 5' RACE reads, giving one row per CDR3 protein. The data contain 150,000 to 200,000 distinct CDR3 sequences, around 9.7% of them singletons. This sequence originates from a man between 18 and 29 years old who received the YFV17D yellow fever vaccine. This sample comprised CD8+ T cells sorted from PBMCs, obtained 45 days after the yellow fever booster vaccination.

The CDR3 DNA follows: TGTGCCAGCAGTTGGGTCCCCGGGCCATACAATGAGCAGTTCTTC. This gives the protein CASSWVPGPYNEQFF. This chain uses TRBV27 with TRBJ2-1, with no clear D. V was shortened by 4 bases and J by 4 bases, with 14 bases between the two germline ends. This CDR3 has 15 amino acids. CDR1 is MNHEY, CDR2 SMNVEV, per germline (reference sequence).